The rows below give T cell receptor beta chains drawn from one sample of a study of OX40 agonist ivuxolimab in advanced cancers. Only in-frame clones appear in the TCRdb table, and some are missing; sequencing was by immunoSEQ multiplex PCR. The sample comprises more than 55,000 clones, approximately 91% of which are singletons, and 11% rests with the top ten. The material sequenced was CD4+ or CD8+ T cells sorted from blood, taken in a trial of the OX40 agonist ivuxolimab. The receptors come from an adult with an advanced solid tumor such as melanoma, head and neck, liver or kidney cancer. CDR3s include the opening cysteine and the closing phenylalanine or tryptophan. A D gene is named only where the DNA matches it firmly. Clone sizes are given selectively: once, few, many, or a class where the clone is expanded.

CASKTTSGDNEQFF TGTGCCAGCAAAACGACTAGCGGAGACAATGAGCAGTTCTTC TRBJ2-1 TRBD2 NA TRBV7-9
CASSLGPGNQPQHF TGTGCCAGCAGTTTGGGCCCTGGGAATCAGCCCCAGCATTTT TRBJ1-5 NA NA TRBV28
CASEDRFSNQPQHF TGTGCCAGCGAGGACAGGTTTAGCAATCAGCCCCAGCATTTT TRBJ1-5 TRBD1 NA TRBV2
CASFSPPLLSGRTTGEQFF TGTGCCAGCTTCTCCCCCCCCCTTCTTAGCGGGAGGACAACAGGTGAGCAGTTCTTC TRBJ2-1 TRBD2 NA TRBV27
CASSFLAGGPYEQFF TGTGCCAGCAGCTTTCTAGCGGGAGGGCCCTATGAGCAGTTCTTC TRBJ2-1 TRBD2 NA TRBV5-4
CASSDWNTEAFF TGTGCCAGCAGTGATTGGAACACTGAAGCTTTCTTT TRBJ1-1 NA NA TRBV25-1
CASSYSTVNTEAFF TGTGCCAGCAGTTACTCGACGGTGAACACTGAAGCTTTCTTT TRBJ1-1 NA NA TRBV6-5
CASSGVTSGGETQYF TGTGCCAGCAGTGGAGTTACTAGCGGGGGAGAGACCCAGTACTTC TRBJ2-5 TRBD2 NA TRBV2
CASSATLDVGQGDGYTF TGTGCCAGCAGCGCAACTCTTGACGTTGGACAGGGGGATGGCTACACCTTC TRBJ1-2 TRBD1 few TRBV7-9
CARGTVGSGANVLTF TGTGCCAGAGGGACGGTCGGCTCTGGGGCCAACGTCCTGACTTTC TRBJ2-6 NA NA TRBV2
CASSWRGGATEAFF TGCGCCAGCAGCTGGAGGGGGGGTGCCACTGAAGCTTTCTTT TRBJ1-1 NA NA TRBV5-1
CASSFGQGAGDTQYF TGTGCCAGCAGTTTTGGTCAGGGGGCTGGAGATACGCAGTATTTT TRBJ2-3 TRBD1 few TRBV28
CASSDYNEQFF TGTGCCAGCAGTGACTACAATGAGCAGTTCTTC TRBJ2-1 NA NA TRBV25-1
CASSSAGGPYNEQFF TGCGCCAGCAGCTCAGCGGGAGGGCCCTACAATGAGCAGTTCTTC TRBJ2-1 TRBD2 NA TRBV5-1
CASSLTGKDYGYTF TGTGCCAGCAGTTTGACAGGGAAGGACTATGGCTACACCTTC TRBJ1-2 TRBD1 NA TRBV27
CASSLDGTDTQYF TGTGCCAGCAGCTTAGATGGCACAGATACGCAGTATTTT TRBJ2-3 NA NA TRBV7-9
CASSLGDRRDTQYF TGTGCCAGCAGCTTGGGGGATCGGAGGGATACGCAGTATTTT TRBJ2-3 NA NA TRBV5-4
CASSEIWLLAGGEQFF TGTGCCAGCAGTGAAATCTGGCTTCTAGCGGGAGGCGAGCAGTTCTTC TRBJ2-1 TRBD2 NA TRBV2